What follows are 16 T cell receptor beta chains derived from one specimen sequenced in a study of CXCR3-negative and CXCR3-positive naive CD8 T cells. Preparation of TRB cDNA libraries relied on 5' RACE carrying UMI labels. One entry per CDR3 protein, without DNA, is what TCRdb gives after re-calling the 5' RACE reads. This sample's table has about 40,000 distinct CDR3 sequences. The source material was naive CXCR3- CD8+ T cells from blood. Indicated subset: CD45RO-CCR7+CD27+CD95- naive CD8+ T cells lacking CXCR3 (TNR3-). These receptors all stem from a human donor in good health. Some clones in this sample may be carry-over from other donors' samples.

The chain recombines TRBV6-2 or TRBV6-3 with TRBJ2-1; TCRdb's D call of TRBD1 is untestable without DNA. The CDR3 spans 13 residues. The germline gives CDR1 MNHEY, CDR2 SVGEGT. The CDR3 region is CASSYWGGNEQFF.

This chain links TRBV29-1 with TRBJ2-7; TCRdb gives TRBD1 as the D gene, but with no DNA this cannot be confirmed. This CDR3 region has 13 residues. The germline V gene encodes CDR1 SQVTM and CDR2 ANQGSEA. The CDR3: CSAQGTGVYEQYF.

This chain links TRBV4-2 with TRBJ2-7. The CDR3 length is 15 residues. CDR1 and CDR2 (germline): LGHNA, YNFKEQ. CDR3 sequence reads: CASSQDIGGSYEQYF.

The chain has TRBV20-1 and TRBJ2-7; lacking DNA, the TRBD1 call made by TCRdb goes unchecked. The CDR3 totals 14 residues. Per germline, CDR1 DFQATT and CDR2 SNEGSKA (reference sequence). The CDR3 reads CSASPDRESYEQYF.

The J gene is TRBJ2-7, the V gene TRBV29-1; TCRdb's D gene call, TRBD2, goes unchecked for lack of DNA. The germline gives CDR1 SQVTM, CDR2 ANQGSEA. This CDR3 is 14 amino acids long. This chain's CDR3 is CSVEGVAGAYEQYF.

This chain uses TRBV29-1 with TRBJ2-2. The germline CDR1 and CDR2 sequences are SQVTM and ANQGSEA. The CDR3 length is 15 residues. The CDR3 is CSVEEEVTNTGELFF.

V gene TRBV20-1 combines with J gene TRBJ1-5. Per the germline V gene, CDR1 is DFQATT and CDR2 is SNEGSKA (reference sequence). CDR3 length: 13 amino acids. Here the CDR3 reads CSASGPSNQPQHF.

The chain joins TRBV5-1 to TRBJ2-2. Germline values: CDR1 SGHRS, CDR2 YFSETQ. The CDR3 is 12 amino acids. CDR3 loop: CASSLSDLELFF.

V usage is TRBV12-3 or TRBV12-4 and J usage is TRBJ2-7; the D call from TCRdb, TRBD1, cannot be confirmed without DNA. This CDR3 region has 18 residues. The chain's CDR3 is CASSFPRSRTGAWSEQYF.

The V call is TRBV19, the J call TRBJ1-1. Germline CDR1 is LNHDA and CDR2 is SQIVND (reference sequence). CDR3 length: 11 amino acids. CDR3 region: CASNLGSEAFF.

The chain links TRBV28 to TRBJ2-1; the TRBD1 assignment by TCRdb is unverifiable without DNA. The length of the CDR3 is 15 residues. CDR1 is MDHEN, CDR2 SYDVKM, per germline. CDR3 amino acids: CASSAPSVAYNEQFF.

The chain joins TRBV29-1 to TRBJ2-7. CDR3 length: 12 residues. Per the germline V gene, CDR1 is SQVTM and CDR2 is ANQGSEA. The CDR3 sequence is CSVVGGGYEQYF.

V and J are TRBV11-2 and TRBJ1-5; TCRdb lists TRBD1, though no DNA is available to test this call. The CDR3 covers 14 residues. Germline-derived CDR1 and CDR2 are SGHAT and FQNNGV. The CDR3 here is CASSLAAGVQPQHF.

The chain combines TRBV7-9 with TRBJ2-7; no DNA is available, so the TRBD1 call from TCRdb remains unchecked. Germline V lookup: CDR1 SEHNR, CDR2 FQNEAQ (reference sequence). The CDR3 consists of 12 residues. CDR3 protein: CASSRQPSEQYF.

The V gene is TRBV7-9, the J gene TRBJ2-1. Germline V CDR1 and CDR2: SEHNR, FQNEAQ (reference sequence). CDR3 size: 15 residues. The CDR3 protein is CASSPRAAGDNEQFF.

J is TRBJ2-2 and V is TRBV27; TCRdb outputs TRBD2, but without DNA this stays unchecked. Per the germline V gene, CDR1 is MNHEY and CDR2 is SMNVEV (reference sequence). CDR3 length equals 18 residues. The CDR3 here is CASSPPGLAGEPTGELFF.